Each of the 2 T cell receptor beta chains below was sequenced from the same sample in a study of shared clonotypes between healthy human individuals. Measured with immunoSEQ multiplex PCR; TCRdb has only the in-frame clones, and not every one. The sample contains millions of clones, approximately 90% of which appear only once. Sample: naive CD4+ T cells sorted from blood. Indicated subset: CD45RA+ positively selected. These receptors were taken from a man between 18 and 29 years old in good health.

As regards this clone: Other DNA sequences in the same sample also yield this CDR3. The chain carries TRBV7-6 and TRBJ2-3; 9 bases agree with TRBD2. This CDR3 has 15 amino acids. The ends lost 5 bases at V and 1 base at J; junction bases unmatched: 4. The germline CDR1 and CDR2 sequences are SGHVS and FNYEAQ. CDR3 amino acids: CASSPRTSGTDTQYF. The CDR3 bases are TGTGCCAGCAGCCCGAGGACTAGCGGCACAGATACGCAGTATTTT.

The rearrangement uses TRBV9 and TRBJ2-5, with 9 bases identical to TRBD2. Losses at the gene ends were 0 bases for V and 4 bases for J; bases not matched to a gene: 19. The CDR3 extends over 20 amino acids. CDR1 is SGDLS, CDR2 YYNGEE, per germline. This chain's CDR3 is CASSVGGGAGLRGIGETQYF. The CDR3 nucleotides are TGTGCCAGCAGCGTAGGCGGGGGGGCCGGGTTACGAGGGATTGGAGAGACCCAGTACTTC. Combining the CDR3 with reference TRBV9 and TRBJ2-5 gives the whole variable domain DSGVTQTPKHLITATGQRVTLRCSPRSGDLSVYWYQQSLDQGLQFLIQYYNGEERAKGNILERFSAQQFPDLHSELNLSSLELGDSALYFCASSVGGGAGLRGIGETQYFGPGTRLLVL.